Presented here are 3 T cell receptor beta chains from one specimen sequenced in a study of shared clonotypes between healthy human individuals. Assay: immunoSEQ multiplex PCR; the TCRdb copy retains only in-frame clones and omits some. The repertoire includes more than 2,000,000 clones, approximately 94% of them detected once, and over 0.12% sits in the top ten. What was sequenced was naive CD4+ T cells sorted from blood. Subset of the sample: CD45RA+ positively selected. These receptors came from a man aged 18 to 35 in good health.

The gene calls are TRBV18 and TRBJ2-1; D call uncertain. V lost 4 bases, J lost 0 bases, and 16 bases lay in between. CDR1 and CDR2 (germline): KGHSH, LQKENI. This CDR3 is built from 17 residues. The chain's CDR3 is CASSLNPGLSSYNEQFF. The CDR3 nucleotides read TGTGCCAGCTCACTAAATCCAGGTTTAAGCTCCTACAATGAGCAGTTCTTC. The whole variable domain, filled in from reference TRBV18 and TRBJ2-1, reads NAGVMQNPRHLVRRRGQEARLRCSPMKGHSHVYWYRQLPEEGLKFMVYLQKENIIDESGMPKERFSAEFPKEGPSILRIQQVVRGDSAAYFCASSLNPGLSSYNEQFFGPGTRLTVL.

The CDR3 reads CASSRTGWSEAFF. As DNA, the CDR3 is TGTGCCAGCAGCCGTACAGGGTGGAGTGAAGCTTTCTTT. This sequence joins TRBV28 and TRBJ1-1; D is perhaps TRBD1 (6 bases). Germline assignment: CDR1 MDHEN and CDR2 SYDVKM. The CDR3 is made up of 13 amino acids. Trimming stripped 6 bases from V and 7 bases from J, with 15 bases between. The full variable domain, completed using reference TRBV28 and TRBJ1-1, is DVKVTQSSRYLVKRTGEKVFLECVQDMDHENMFWYRQDPGLGLRLIYFSYDVKMKEKGDIPEGYSVSREKKERFSLILESASTNQTSMYLCASSRTGWSEAFFGQGTRLTVV.

With respect to this clone: Other DNA sequences in the same sample also yield this CDR3. The chain carries TRBV9 and TRBJ2-3; the match to TRBD2 covers 11 bases. This CDR3 contains 15 residues. V was clipped by 3 bases and J by 2 bases; unmatched bases: 2. Germline V gene sequence: CDR1 SGDLS, CDR2 YYNGEE. DNA for the CDR3: TGTGCCAGCAGCGCGGGACTAGCGGACACAGATACGCAGTATTTT. As protein: CASSAGLADTDTQYF.